Listed below are T cell receptor beta chains from one sample, sequenced in a study of T cells after yellow fever vaccination. In TCRdb, the 5' RACE reads were re-called with MiXCR into one record per CDR3 protein. This sample has tens of thousands of distinct CDR3 sequences; 4.5% occur once, and the top ten carry 35% to 40%. This specimen consisted of PBMCs, either bulk or a sorted T-cell subset (CD4+, CD8+, memory, or dextramer-sorted; not recorded which), obtained on the day of the yellow fever booster vaccination. Every receptor here comes from a man aged 18 to 30 who received the YFV17D yellow fever vaccine. The CDR3 runs from the conserved cysteine through the conserved F or W. The D gene is left open where the match is weak. Where a row states a size, it is once, few, many or the class of an expanded clone; other rows omit it.

TRBV27,many,TRBJ1-1,-,TGTGCCAGCAGTTTTAAAGAGACCACTGAAGCTTTCTTT,CASSFKETTEAFF
TRBV7-8,many,TRBJ2-5,TRBD1,TGTGCCAGCAGCGCAGCAAAGGGGGCCGGGGAAGAGACCCAGTACTTC,CASSAAKGAGEETQYF
TRBV11-2,few,TRBJ2-5,-,TGTGCCAGCAGCTTAGATTACGACTTCCAAGAGACCCAGTACTTC,CASSLDYDFQETQYF
TRBV30,many,TRBJ2-3,-,TGTGCCTGGATGGGGTCAGGCACAGATACGCAGTATTTT,CAWMGSGTDTQYF
TRBV25-1,few,TRBJ1-4,TRBD1,TGTGCCAGCAGTACCCGGGACAGGCTACTTAATGAAAAACTGTTTTTT,CASSTRDRLLNEKLFF
TRBV7-2,many,TRBJ1-2,-,TGTGCCAGCAGCTTAGGGACAGCTAACTATGGCTACACCTTC,CASSLGTANYGYTF
TRBV12-3/TRBV12-4,many,TRBJ2-3,TRBD2,TGTGCCAGCAGTTCCCCGACTAGCGGGGGAAATCGTACGCAGTATTTT,CASSSPTSGGNRTQYF
TRBV4-2,-,TRBJ2-5,-,TGTGCCAGCAGCCAAGGGTCGGGGGACCAAGAGACCCAGTACTTC,CASSQGSGDQETQYF
TRBV12-3/TRBV12-4,many,TRBJ2-3,-,TGTGCCAGCAGTTCCCAGGGGGGAACGCAGTATTTT,CASSSQGGTQYF
TRBV12-3/TRBV12-4,many,TRBJ1-5,-,TGTGCCAGCAGTTTCCGAGGAGACGAGCCCCAGCATTTT,CASSFRGDEPQHF
TRBV7-2,many,TRBJ2-7,TRBD2,TGTGCCAGCAGCTTATTAAAGGAGCCGGGACTAGCGGGGGGGCACTACGAGCAGTACTTC,CASSLLKEPGLAGGHYEQYF
TRBV7-2,many,TRBJ1-2,TRBD1,TGTGCCAGCACAGTACAGGGGGCGGGCTACACCTTC,CASTVQGAGYTF
TRBV29-1,many,TRBJ2-1,-,TGCAGCGTTGAAAGCAGGAGGGGCCACAATGAGCAGTTCTTC,CSVESRRGHNEQFF
TRBV20-1,many,TRBJ1-5,-,TGCAGTGCTACTAATCAGGCCCTCCCCTTTGATCAGCCCCAGCATTTT,CSATNQALPFDQPQHF
TRBV4-3,many,TRBJ2-3,TRBD2,TGCGCCAGCAGCCGTGGACTAGGTCCAGATACGCAGTATTTT,CASSRGLGPDTQYF
TRBV6-5,many,TRBJ2-3,TRBD1,TGTGCCAGCAGTAAACAGCCGGGACAGGGGTCAGATACGCAGTATTTT,CASSKQPGQGSDTQYF
TRBV20-1,-,TRBJ1-2,-,TGCAGTGCAAGGGACTTCCAAGGGTATGGCTACACCTTC,CSARDFQGYGYTF
TRBV7-9,many,TRBJ2-7,-,TGTGCCAGCAGCCCTTCCTACGAGCAGTACTTC,CASSPSYEQYF
TRBV10-3,many,TRBJ1-2,-,TGTGCCATCTACACGGGACTCTATGGCTACACCTTC,CAIYTGLYGYTF
TRBV5-1,-,TRBJ2-3,-,TGCGCCAGCAGTTACCGGACGGAGAGCACAGATACGCAGTATTTT,CASSYRTESTDTQYF
TRBV5-1,many,TRBJ2-3,TRBD1,TGCGCCAGCAGCCCCGGGACAGGGTCAGATACGCAGTATTTT,CASSPGTGSDTQYF
TRBV29-1,many,TRBJ2-7,TRBD2,TGCAGCGTCGGGGGGGGGACTGGGGTCCCTTCCTACGAGCAGTACTTC,CSVGGGTGVPSYEQYF
TRBV28,-,TRBJ1-2,TRBD1,TGTGCCAGCAGTTCGGGACAGGGAGGCTACACCTTC,CASSSGQGGYTF
TRBV4-1,many,TRBJ1-1,TRBD1,TGCGCCAGCAGCTTCCGACAGGGGGAGAAAGCTTTCTTT,CASSFRQGEKAFF
TRBV30,-,TRBJ1-2,TRBD1,TGTGCCTGGGGGACAGAGCGATTTGGGGGCTACACCTTC,CAWGTERFGGYTF
TRBV5-4,few,TRBJ1-1,TRBD1,TGTGCCAGCAGCTTGGGGACAGGTTTGAACACTGAAGCTTTCTTT,CASSLGTGLNTEAFF
TRBV29-1,many,TRBJ1-2,-,TGCAGCGTTTTGCCTCGGGCGGACTATGGCTACACCTTC,CSVLPRADYGYTF
TRBV20-1,many,TRBJ2-3,-,TGCAGTGCTAGAGATGTTACTAGCACAGATACGCAGTATTTT,CSARDVTSTDTQYF
TRBV7-2,many,TRBJ2-1,-,TGTGCCAGCAGCTTAGGCCCCGAGGGGTCCTACAATGAGCAGTTCTTC,CASSLGPEGSYNEQFF
TRBV6-4,medium-sized,TRBJ2-3,TRBD2,TGTGCCAGCAGTGAAAGCGGGGGGGCCACAGATACGCAGTATTTT,CASSESGGATDTQYF
TRBV2,many,TRBJ2-1,TRBD2,TGTGCCAGCAATCTAGCGGGGACGGGCAATGAGCAGTTCTTC,CASNLAGTGNEQFF
TRBV28,few,TRBJ1-4,TRBD1,TGTGCCAGCAGCCCCGGGACAGGGGTGGAAAAACTGTTTTTT,CASSPGTGVEKLFF
TRBV19,-,TRBJ2-3,-,TGTGCCACGACTAGCACAGATACGCAGTATTTT,CATTSTDTQYF
TRBV2,many,TRBJ2-2,TRBD1,TGTGCCAGCGGGAAGACAGGGTCCGGCACCGGGGAGCTGTTTTTT,CASGKTGSGTGELFF
TRBV12-3/TRBV12-4,many,TRBJ2-1,TRBD2,TGTGCCAGCAGTCGACAGACTAGCGGGCCTAACAATGAGCAGTTCTTC,CASSRQTSGPNNEQFF
TRBV12-3/TRBV12-4,many,TRBJ2-5,TRBD1,TGTGCCAGCAGTGAGGGACAGGGGCTCGAGACCCAGTACTTC,CASSEGQGLETQYF
TRBV12-3/TRBV12-4,many,TRBJ2-1,-,TGTGCCAGCAGGCTAGTGGATGAGCAGTTCTTC,CASRLVDEQFF
TRBV10-3,many,TRBJ2-3,TRBD2,TGTGCCATCAGTGAGTCGAATTCGCGGGGGGGCCAATCCACAGATACGCAGTATTTT,CAISESNSRGGQSTDTQYF
TRBV20-1,many,TRBJ1-1,-,TGCAGTGCTAGTTGGTGGGGGATTAGGAGGAACACTGAAGCTTTCTTT,CSASWWGIRRNTEAFF
TRBV18,-,TRBJ2-5,TRBD1,TGTGCCAGCTCACCAAGCAGGGGGCGCGGACAGACCCAGTACTTC,CASSPSRGRGQTQYF
TRBV29-1,many,TRBJ2-1,TRBD2,TGCAGCTCATGGGCTAGCGGGGGATTGAATGAGCAGTTCTTC,CSSWASGGLNEQFF
TRBV24-1,many,TRBJ2-5,-,TGTGCCACCAGTGATTCGAGGGCAGAGACCCAGTACTTC,CATSDSRAETQYF
TRBV5-4,few,TRBJ1-3,-,TGTGCCAGCAGCCAAACAGGGACTGGAAACACCATATATTTT,CASSQTGTGNTIYF
TRBV20-1,many,TRBJ1-2,-,TGCAGTGCTCTCCAGGGCAACTATGGCTACACCTTC,CSALQGNYGYTF